This T cell receptor beta chain was sequenced for a study of blood T cell repertoires in COVID-19. The CDR3 has 15 amino acids. In germline, CDR1 is MNHEY, CDR2 SVGAGI. Trimming cost V 3 bases and J 6 bases, with 17 bases left between them. Data came from immunoSEQ multiplex PCR; TCRdb stores just in-frame clones and leaves some out. Of around 75,000 clones listed, approximately 87% are singletons. The chain recombines TRBV6-5 with TRBJ1-1; a possible D gene is TRBD1 (5 bases). The receptor was isolated from a human donor in a cohort sampled during active COVID-19. The sample consisted of peripheral blood. The DNA for the CDR3 is TGTGCCAGCAGTTATTCTGGATGGGGGGATGCTGAAGCTTTCTTT. Translating gives CASSYSGWGDAEAFF.